The subject of this entry is one T cell receptor (beta chain). The CDR3 has 16 amino acids. Germline CDR1 is MGHRA and CDR2 is YSYEKL. The V end was cut by 0 bases, the J end by 2 bases, with 11 bases between. These data come from a study of early T cells in non-severe SARS-CoV-2 infection. TCRdb ran MiXCR on the 5' RACE reads and lists one entry per CDR3 protein. The profile shows approximately 85,000 distinct CDR3 sequences, about 12% of them singletons. This chain connects TRBV4-1 to TRBJ2-1; D gene ambiguous. What was sequenced was whole blood. The receptor was derived from an adult who was a healthcare worker with PCR-confirmed SARS-CoV-2 infection or an uninfected control (not recorded which). For the CDR3, the DNA is TGCGCCAGCAGCCAAGACCTTCAAATCGCCTACAATGAGCAGTTCTTC. Its protein product is CASSQDLQIAYNEQFF.